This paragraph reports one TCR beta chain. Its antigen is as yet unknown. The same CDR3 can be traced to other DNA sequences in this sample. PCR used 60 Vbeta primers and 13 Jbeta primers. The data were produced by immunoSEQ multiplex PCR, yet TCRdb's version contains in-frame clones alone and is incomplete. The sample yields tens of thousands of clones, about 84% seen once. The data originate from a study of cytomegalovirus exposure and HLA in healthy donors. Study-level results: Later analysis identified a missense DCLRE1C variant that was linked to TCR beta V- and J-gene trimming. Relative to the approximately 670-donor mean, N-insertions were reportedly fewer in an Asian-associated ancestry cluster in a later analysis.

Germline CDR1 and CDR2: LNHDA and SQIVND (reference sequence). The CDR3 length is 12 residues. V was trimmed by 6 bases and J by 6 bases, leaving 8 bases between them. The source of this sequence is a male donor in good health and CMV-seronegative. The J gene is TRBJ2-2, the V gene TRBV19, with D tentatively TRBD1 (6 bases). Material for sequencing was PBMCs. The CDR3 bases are TGTGCCAGTAGCCCAGGGGCCGGGGAGCTGTTTTTT. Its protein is CASSPGAGELFF.